This is a list of T cell receptor beta chains from one sample in a study of vaccination and CD4 T cells after COVID-19. These TCRs' antigens remain unknown. TCRdb redid the calling of the PCR reads with MiXCR, one entry per CDR3 protein. The sample lists 3,500 to 4,500 distinct CDR3 sequences; roughly a fifth were seen once. The sequenced sample was CD4+ T cells from blood, cultured in vitro. The receptors derive from a human donor who had recovered from COVID-19. Each CDR3 is given with its conserved first and last residue. D genes are given only for firm matches. The size entry is marked missing in some rows and otherwise reads once, few, many or a size class.

cdr3_length d_call clone_size j_call v_call cdr3_nt cdr3_aa
16 NA medium-sized TRBJ1-5 TRBV4-1 TGCGCCAGCAGCCAAGAAAGAGAACAGGGAAATCAGCCCCAGCATTTT CASSQEREQGNQPQHF
14 TRBD1 NA TRBJ1-1 TRBV14 TGTGCCAGCAGCCAATCCCAGGGGGACACTGAAGCTTTCTTT CASSQSQGDTEAFF
15 NA few TRBJ1-1 TRBV5-1 TGCGCCAGCAGCTTGGACCGGGGGTTGAACACTGAAGCTTTCTTT CASSLDRGLNTEAFF
15 NA NA TRBJ2-5 TRBV2 TGTGCCAGCAGTCCTGGACAGCTGATCCAAGAGACCCAGTACTTC CASSPGQLIQETQYF
15 NA NA TRBJ1-1 TRBV30 TGTGCCTGGAGCCCAGGGTCCGGGACTTTCGCGAAGGCTTTCTTT CAWSPGSGTFAKAFF
14 TRBD1 few TRBJ2-2 TRBV27 TGTGCCACGACAGGGCGTCGGGGCACCGGGGAGCTGTTTTTT CATTGRRGTGELFF
15 NA NA TRBJ1-1 TRBV9 TGTGCCAGCAGCGTAGTCTCTGGGGGGCATACTGAAGCTTTCTTT CASSVVSGGHTEAFF
15 NA NA TRBJ2-3 TRBV18 TGTGCCAGCTCACCGAGGCAGGCCGACTCAGATACGCAGTATTTT CASSPRQADSDTQYF
15 TRBD1 NA TRBJ2-5 TRBV4-1 TGCGCCAGCAGCCCGGACAGGGGGCAGTGGGAGACCCAGTACTTC CASSPDRGQWETQYF
16 TRBD1 few TRBJ1-2 TRBV27 TGTGCCAGCAGTATGCAGATAGGGCAGGGGGCAGATGGCTACACCTTC CASSMQIGQGADGYTF
17 NA NA TRBJ1-5 TRBV2 TGTGCCAGCAGTGCACTTGGCGGGACGGGAATCTATCAGCCCCAGCATTTT CASSALGGTGIYQPQHF
10 NA large TRBJ1-1 TRBV30 TGTGCCTGGAATGGCGCTGAAGCTTTCTTT CAWNGAEAFF
13 NA few TRBJ1-5 TRBV7-9 TGTGCCAGCAGTCCGACAGTCTCCGGGCCCCAGCATTTT CASSPTVSGPQHF
13 TRBD1 few TRBJ2-7 TRBV6-1 TGTGCCAGCAGTGACCCAGGGGGCGTGGGGCAGTACTTC CASSDPGGVGQYF
14 NA medium-sized TRBJ1-2 TRBV11-2 TGTGCCAGCAGCTTAACAGGGCGAGACTATGGCTACACCTTC CASSLTGRDYGYTF
14 NA NA TRBJ2-7 TRBV7-8 TGTGCCAGCAGCTTGGATTCAGGGTCCTACGAGCAGTACTTC CASSLDSGSYEQYF
14 NA NA TRBJ1-6 TRBV7-9 TGTGCCAGCAGGGAGGACAGCTTAAATTCACCCCTCCACTTT CASREDSLNSPLHF
16 NA NA TRBJ2-1 TRBV7-9 TGTGCCAGCAGCTTAGGGGAACCGGGGTTCTACAATGAGCAGTTCTTC CASSLGEPGFYNEQFF
14 TRBD1 hyperexpanded TRBJ1-1 TRBV6-5 TGTGCCAGCAGTTACAACAGGGGATTGACTGAAGCTTTCTTT CASSYNRGLTEAFF
14 NA NA TRBJ1-2 TRBV30 TGTGCCTGGAGTAACAGGGAGTCCTTATATGGCTACACCTTC CAWSNRESLYGYTF
13 NA NA TRBJ1-1 TRBV11-2 TGTGCCAGCAGCTTAGAGAGGGGGACTGAAGCTTTCTTT CASSLERGTEAFF
13 NA NA TRBJ2-1 TRBV7-8 TGTGCCAGCAGCCTCCCTTTTCTCTCTGAGCAGTTCTTC CASSLPFLSEQFF
16 NA NA TRBJ2-2 TRBV5-1 TGCGCCAGCAGCTCCTCCGGGGCCTGGGGCACCGGGGAGCTGTTTTTT CASSSSGAWGTGELFF
14 NA medium-sized TRBJ1-5 TRBV6-1 TGTGCCAGCAGTGTGGCGGGTGGTAATCAGCCCCAGCATTTT CASSVAGGNQPQHF
13 TRBD1 NA TRBJ2-7 TRBV30 TGTGCCTGGAGTCCTGACAGGGACTACGAGCAGTACTTC CAWSPDRDYEQYF
14 NA NA TRBJ1-6 TRBV7-9 TGTGCCAGCAGCCAGGCAGCCTATAATTCACCCCTCCACTTT CASSQAAYNSPLHF
14 TRBD2 NA TRBJ2-5 TRBV6-1 TGTGCCACAGGCCGGGGGGTCAGCGGGGAGACCCAGTACTTC CATGRGVSGETQYF
15 TRBD1 few TRBJ1-1 TRBV6-1 TGTGCCAGCAGTGATCCGGGACAGGGATATACTGAAGCTTTCTTT CASSDPGQGYTEAFF
14 NA NA TRBJ1-1 TRBV11-2 TGTGCCAGCAGCCTACTGGGGAAGAACACTGAAGCTTTCTTT CASSLLGKNTEAFF
15 NA medium-sized TRBJ1-1 TRBV5-8 TGTGCCACCCCCCCCTTGGTCGGCTATCGGGCTGAAGCTTTCTTT CATPPLVGYRAEAFF
11 NA medium-sized TRBJ1-1 TRBV12-3/TRBV12-4 TGTGCCAGCAGTTTCGAGAACGTAGCTTTCTTT CASSFENVAFF
14 TRBD1 medium-sized TRBJ1-2 TRBV2 TGTGCCAGGGACAGGGGGCGTCGGTTTGGTGGCTACACCTTC CARDRGRRFGGYTF
15 NA NA TRBJ1-1 TRBV6-4 TGTGCCAGCAGCGAAACACAGGGTCGGGACACTGAAGCTTTCTTT CASSETQGRDTEAFF
14 TRBD1 once TRBJ2-7 TRBV9 TGTGCCAGCAGCCAAGGACAGGTTGGCTACGAGCAGTACTTC CASSQGQVGYEQYF
12 NA medium-sized TRBJ1-2 TRBV7-2 TGTGCCAGCAGCTCCTCCGCCGGGGGCTACACCTTC CASSSSAGGYTF
14 TRBD1 large TRBJ1-2 TRBV12-3/TRBV12-4 TGTGCCAGCAGTTTCGGGACAGGGGTAAATGGCTACACCTTC CASSFGTGVNGYTF
16 NA NA TRBJ2-7 TRBV20-1 TGCAGTGCTAGTATACGTGGCGGGGGCCGAAACTACGAGCAGTACTTC CSASIRGGGRNYEQYF
13 NA NA TRBJ2-7 TRBV12-3/TRBV12-4 TGTGCCAGCAGCCCCGGGGCCACCTACGAGCAGTACTTC CASSPGATYEQYF
13 NA NA TRBJ1-1 TRBV12-3/TRBV12-4 TGTGCCAGCAGCACCAGGAAATACACTGAAGCTTTCTTT CASSTRKYTEAFF
13 NA NA TRBJ2-7 TRBV2 TGTGCCAGCAGTGAAGCGCATAGGTTATGGCAGTACTTC CASSEAHRLWQYF
11 NA NA TRBJ1-3 TRBV11-2 TGTGCCAGCAGCTTGCGCGGCACCATATATTTT CASSLRGTIYF
17 NA few TRBJ1-3 TRBV19 TGTGCCAGTAGCCTAAATCCTCAGGGGCTCGGTGGAAACACCATATATTTT CASSLNPQGLGGNTIYF
13 NA few TRBJ2-5 TRBV6-1 TGTGCCTCGGGACTCCCGGGGCTAGAGACCCAGTACTTC CASGLPGLETQYF
13 NA once TRBJ1-2 TRBV5-6 TGTGCCAGCAGCTTGGATCAGAACTATGGCTACACCTTC CASSLDQNYGYTF
15 NA NA TRBJ2-2 TRBV5-4 TGTGCCAGCAGCTTGGGCAGGGGGGGCACCGGGGAGCTGTTTTTT CASSLGRGGTGELFF
15 TRBD1 NA TRBJ1-1 TRBV6-2/TRBV6-3 TGTGCCAGCAGTTACGCCGAGGGGGCCCTCGCTGAAGCTTTCTTT CASSYAEGALAEAFF
15 NA large TRBJ1-5 TRBV2 TGTGCCAGCAGTGAGAACAGGGTAGAGAATCAGCCCCAGCATTTT CASSENRVENQPQHF
13 NA NA TRBJ1-1 TRBV6-1 TGTGCCAGCAGTGGGACCTCCCGCAATGAAGCTTTCTTT CASSGTSRNEAFF
12 NA NA TRBJ1-5 TRBV29-1 TGCAGCGTTGAAGATGGGGGTCAGCCCCAGCATTTT CSVEDGGQPQHF
14 NA NA TRBJ1-2 TRBV19 TGTGCCAGTATGGTGGGGCACGGAGCCTATGGCTACACCTTC CASMVGHGAYGYTF
14 TRBD1 NA TRBJ2-4 TRBV6-1 TGTGCCAGCACCAGACAGGGGGCCAAAAACATTCAGTACTTC CASTRQGAKNIQYF
14 NA few TRBJ2-5 TRBV9 TGTGCCAGCAGCGTAGACATGCGCCAAGAGACCCAGTACTTC CASSVDMRQETQYF
14 TRBD1 few TRBJ2-2 TRBV5-6 TGTGCCAGCAGCTCGGGACAGCCTACCGGGGAGCTGTTTTTT CASSSGQPTGELFF
14 NA NA TRBJ2-5 TRBV6-5 TGTGCCAGCAGTTCATCCGGGACTCAAGAGACCCAGTACTTC CASSSSGTQETQYF